The clone carrying this T cell receptor beta chain came up a few times. The data belong to a study of cytomegalovirus exposure and HLA in healthy donors. Looked up from germline, CDR1 is LGHNA and CDR2 is YNFKEQ. The ends lost 3 bases at V and 7 bases at J; junction bases unmatched: 12. CDR3 length equals 17 residues. 60 Vbeta and 13 Jbeta primers were used in PCR. Sequencing used immunoSEQ multiplex PCR; TCRdb keeps in-frame clones, though not all of them. This sample yields around 120,000 clones, of which around 63% are seen a single time; 9% to 10% belongs to the top ten. Each donor was healthy, and each was a bone marrow donor.

V usage is TRBV4-2 and J usage is TRBJ2-2; 9 bases align to TRBD2. The sequenced sample consisted of PBMCs. The clonotype was recovered from a middle-aged man in good health and CMV-seropositive. In DNA, the CDR3 is TGTGCCAGCAGCCACGCTTTGCGGGAGGGCCACGACGGGGAGCTGTTTTTT. Protein product: CASSHALREGHDGELFF.